Listed here are 16 T cell receptor beta chains from one sample, sequenced in a study of T cell changes during pregnancy in multiple sclerosis. Produced via immunoSEQ multiplex PCR; TCRdb's table is partial and in-frame only. The sample records over 70,000 clones, roughly 90% being singletons. This material consisted of peripheral blood, taken in the first trimester of pregnancy. The receptors stem from a female donor in good health, enrolled as a control in a pregnancy study.

This chain connects TRBV5-1 to TRBJ2-1; 10 positions agree with TRBD2. With V trimmed by 2 bases and J by 8 bases, 7 bases remained unmatched. The CDR3 has 15 residues. Germline V gene data show CDR1 as SGHRS and CDR2 as YFSETQ. The CDR3 here is CASSFPSGSMYEQFF. As DNA, the CDR3 is TGCGCCAGCAGCTTTCCTAGCGGGAGTATGTATGAGCAGTTCTTC.

The chain combines TRBV6-1 with TRBJ1-4; 11 positions agree with TRBD1. The CDR3 consists of 17 residues. CDR1 and CDR2 from the germline V gene are MNHNS and SASEGT. J was trimmed by 1 base and V by 4 bases; bases with no gene match: 5. The CDR3 reads CASSGLGQGVTNEKLFF. CDR3 in DNA: TGTGCCAGCAGTGGTTTGGGACAGGGGGTAACTAATGAAAAACTGTTTTTT.

This sequence joins TRBV4-1 and TRBJ2-7, with 14 bases identical to TRBD2. Germline V gene sequence: CDR1 MGHRA, CDR2 YSYEKL. This CDR3 is 16 amino acids long. With V trimmed by 1 base and J by 5 bases, 4 bases remained unmatched. DNA of the CDR3: TGCGCCAGCAGCCAAGTGACTAGCGGGAGGGCCAACGAGCAGTACTTC. It yields the protein CASSQVTSGRANEQYF.

The chain has TRBV28 and TRBJ1-5; the D is unclear. CDR1 is MDHEN, CDR2 SYDVKM, per germline. The V and J ends lost 11 bases and 0 bases respectively, with 11 bases between them. The CDR3 has 13 amino acids. CDR3 nucleotides: TGTGCCGCGCGCGGGGATAGCAATCAGCCCCAGCATTTT. Translation: CAARGDSNQPQHF.

The chain employs TRBV5-6 and TRBJ2-7, with a tentative D call TRBD2 (6 bases). Germline-derived CDR1 and CDR2 are SGHDT and YYEEEE. The CDR3 sequence is 13 residues long. Trimming took 0 bases from V and 4 from J, leaving 8 bases between them. CDR3 amino acids: CASSLGGTYEQYF. The CDR3 DNA reads as TGTGCCAGCAGCTTGGGAGGGACTTACGAGCAGTACTTC.

This chain uses TRBV27 with TRBJ2-7; 12 nucleotides agree with TRBD2. The ends lost 5 bases at V and 5 bases at J; junction bases unmatched: 4. This CDR3 has 14 amino acids. Germline lookup yields CDR1 MNHEY and CDR2 SMNVEV (reference sequence). The DNA for the CDR3 is TGTGCCAGCAGTACTCTAGCGGGGGGGAACGAGCAGTACTTC. Translation: CASSTLAGGNEQYF.

The CDR3 is CASSLGTGNSPLHF. In nucleotides, the CDR3 is TGCGCCAGCAGCTTGGGGACAGGGAATTCACCCCTCCACTTT. The chain employs TRBV5-1 and TRBJ1-6; 8 bases align to TRBD1. J was trimmed by 7 bases and V by 0 bases; bases with no gene match: 0. Germline values: CDR1 SGHRS, CDR2 YFSETQ. The CDR3 is made up of 14 amino acids.

This sequence joins TRBV27 and TRBJ2-7; 9 bases match TRBD1. This CDR3 is built from 13 residues. Per the germline V gene, CDR1 is MNHEY and CDR2 is SMNVEV (reference sequence). The V and J ends lost 6 bases and 3 bases, in that order; junction bases with no gene match: 3. DNA for the CDR3: TGTGCCAGCAGGCAGACAGGGGGCTACGAGCAGTACTTC. It is translated as CASRQTGGYEQYF.

The chain employs TRBV27 and TRBJ2-1; 9 bases agree with TRBD2. J lost 8 bases, V lost 3 bases, and 2 bases had no gene match. Germline-derived CDR1 and CDR2 are MNHEY and SMNVEV (reference sequence). The CDR3 runs 13 residues. The CDR3 nucleotides read TGTGCCAGCAGTTTGCGGGGGGGTGATGAGCAGTTCTTC. It specifies CASSLRGGDEQFF.

This clone was observed a single time. The rearrangement uses TRBV4-1 and TRBJ2-7; 7 bases agree with TRBD1. CDR1 MGHRA and CDR2 YSYEKL come from the germline V gene. With 5 bases clipped from V and 5 bases from J, the junction kept 15 bases outside the gene matches. CDR3 length equals 16 residues. DNA of the CDR3: TGCGCCAGCAGCACCCGTCCAGACAGGGCGGCCAACGAGCAGTACTTC. This codes for CASSTRPDRAANEQYF.

Points on this clone: Because the CDR3's place on the DNA is in doubt, the DNA is left out and the CDR3 is given as listed by TCRdb. This chain joins TRBV27 and TRBJ2-7; the listed D gene, TRBD2, was not tested against the DNA. The CDR3 spans 19 amino acids, including both terminal residues. Germline V gene data show CDR1 as MNHEY and CDR2 as SMNVEV (reference sequence). The CDR3: CASSSSQGSLAGGIYEQYF.

The chain is built from TRBV5-6 and TRBJ2-7; 10 bases align to TRBD1. The CDR3 is made up of 14 amino acids. CDR1 and CDR2 from the germline V gene are SGHDT and YYEEEE. V gave up 2 bases and J gave up 9 bases; unmatched junction bases: 8. This CDR3 reads CASSFRDRGGWQYF. CDR3 DNA: TGTGCCAGCAGCTTCCGGGACAGGGGAGGTTGGCAGTACTTC.

This chain links TRBV7-2 with TRBJ2-5, with D possibly TRBD2 on 6 matching bases. V shed 10 bases and J shed 2 bases, with 14 bases lying between them. The CDR3 sequence is 13 residues long. CDR1 is SGHTA and CDR2 is FQGNSA in the germline V gene. The CDR3 loop reads CATQLRGQETQYF. The CDR3 DNA reads as TGTGCCACCCAGCTACGGGGGCAAGAGACCCAGTACTTC. The complete variable domain, with remaining parts taken from reference TRBV7-2 and TRBJ2-5, reads GAGVSQSPSNKVTEKGKDVELRCDPISGHTALYWYRQSLGQGLEFLIYFQGNSAPDKSGLPSDRFSAERTGGSVSTLTIQRTQQEDSAVYLCATQLRGQETQYFGPGTRLLVL.

J is TRBJ1-5 and V is TRBV4-1, with 9 bases that match TRBD1. Germline trimming cut 0 bases from V and 6 bases from J; bases unmatched to any gene: 15. This CDR3 contains 19 residues. Germline CDR1 is MGHRA and CDR2 is YSYEKL. The CDR3 loop is CASSQDRSLGDRDFQPQHF. The CDR3 bases are TGCGCCAGCAGCCAAGATCGTTCGTTGGGGGACAGGGACTTTCAGCCCCAGCATTTT.

This clone was seen only once. This chain uses TRBV19 with TRBJ2-3, with a possible D match to TRBD2 (6 bases). Germline loops: CDR1 LNHDA, CDR2 SQIVND (reference sequence). The V gene lost 6 bases and the J gene lost 4 bases, with 17 bases spanning the gap. CDR3 length equals 15 residues. The chain's CDR3 is CASRGTPVRPDTQYF. CDR3 DNA: TGTGCCAGTAGAGGGACTCCGGTTCGACCAGATACGCAGTATTTT.

The V gene is TRBV6-1, the J gene TRBJ2-5, with a possible D match to TRBD2 (7 bases). CDR1 is MNHNS, CDR2 SASEGT, per germline. V lost 1 base and J 4 bases, leaving 13 bases between the germline ends. This CDR3 region has 15 residues. The CDR3 reads CASSEVGGGGETQYF. The DNA of the CDR3 is TGTGCCAGCAGTGAAGTAGGAGGGGGGGGAGAGACCCAGTACTTC.